This T cell receptor (beta chain) was retrieved from a study of blood T cell repertoires in COVID-19. On the study more broadly: The United States, Italy and Spain provided the acute and convalescent COVID-19 samples. Nucleic acid was either cDNA or gDNA, and it came from T cells, B-cell-depleted T cells, or PBMCs.

How the authors handled the data: Nucleated cell number was recorded as an estimate derived from reference gene primer amplification. Data came from immunoSEQ multiplex PCR; TCRdb stores just in-frame clones and leaves some out. The DNA gave D and trimming, while V, J and clone size come from that table. The sample contains approximately 280,000 clones, 65% to 90% of which appear only once. Germline CDR1 is SGHTA and CDR2 is FQGNSA. The germline V and J ends were trimmed by 5 bases and 4 bases, with 17 bases remaining between them. The CDR3 spans 15 residues. This sequence joins TRBV7-2 and TRBJ1-2, with D tentatively TRBD1 (6 bases). Sequencing was performed on peripheral blood. This clonotype was obtained from a man aged 50-60 years with active or convalescent COVID-19. CDR3 in amino acids: CASSLTTRGSYGYTF. CDR3 nucleotides: TGTGCCAGCAGCCTCACCACAAGGGGGTCCTATGGCTACACCTTC.